The 2 T cell receptor beta chains reported below all come from one sample, sequenced in a study of shared T cell receptors in the human thymus. Here immunoSEQ multiplex PCR was the method, and the copy in TCRdb shows in-frame clones only, minus some. Of hundreds of thousands of clones listed, approximately 80% are singletons. These data were also reused for a study on human thymus T cells.

The material sequenced was thymocytes. Source of these receptors: a boy younger than two with a congenital heart defect.

This chain joins TRBV5-1 and TRBJ2-5, with D possibly TRBD2 on 6 matching bases. The better agreement between TRBJ2-7 and the DNA end casts doubt on the J call. The CDR3 contains 16 residues. The germline V gene has CDR1 SGHRS and CDR2 YFSETQ. This CDR3 is CASSFGEVPKTYEQYF. The DNA for the CDR3 is TGCGCCAGCAGCTTCGGGGAGGTCCCGAAGACATACGAGCAGTACTTC.

The J gene is TRBJ1-1, the V gene TRBV29-1; 7 nucleotides align to TRBD1. Germline lookup yields CDR1 SQVTM and CDR2 ANQGSEA. This CDR3 is built from 14 residues. Trimming cost V 7 bases and J 5 bases; bases outside gene matches: 13. CDR3 bases: TGCAGCGCCGGCAGGACAGGCTGGGGAACTGAAGCTTTCTTT. Amino acids: CSAGRTGWGTEAFF.